This is a list of T cell receptor beta chains from one sample in a study of T cell responses to AZD1222 COVID-19 vaccine. Profiled with immunoSEQ multiplex PCR; TCRdb holds only in-frame clones, not every one. The sample yields around 190,000 clones, around 94% seen once. This sample comprised peripheral blood, obtained 28 days after the second AZD1222 dose. These receptors were collected from an adult who received the AZD1222 COVID-19 vaccine. CDR3s leave out the opening cysteine and the closing phenylalanine or tryptophan. A D gene is named only where the DNA matches it firmly. Clone size is shown for a subset of rows, as once, few, many or a class of expanded clone.

v_call: TRBV12-5; clone_size: once; d_call: -; cdr3_aa: ASGLVLGFEQF
v_call: TRBV19; clone_size: -; d_call: -; cdr3_aa: ASSIGGFPNQPQH
v_call: TRBV2; clone_size: -; d_call: -; cdr3_aa: ASSPHPNRRNSPLH
v_call: TRBV6-4; clone_size: -; d_call: TRBD2; cdr3_aa: ASSDLAGAVTDTQY
v_call: TRBV11-2; clone_size: -; d_call: -; cdr3_aa: ASSLGPSYVYGYT
v_call: TRBV7-9; clone_size: -; d_call: -; cdr3_aa: ASSQTRLSVETQY
v_call: TRBV18; clone_size: -; d_call: -; cdr3_aa: ASSPRAATDTQY
v_call: TRBV11-3; clone_size: -; d_call: -; cdr3_aa: ASSPRTSETQY
v_call: TRBV18; clone_size: -; d_call: -; cdr3_aa: ASSPPAGEAF
v_call: TRBV13; clone_size: -; d_call: -; cdr3_aa: ASSLVTNEQF
v_call: TRBV28; clone_size: -; d_call: -; cdr3_aa: ASSFEASRGPNQPQH
v_call: TRBV18; clone_size: -; d_call: -; cdr3_aa: ASSPGGNTEAF
v_call: TRBV5-1; clone_size: -; d_call: -; cdr3_aa: ASSLAGSRAGYT
v_call: TRBV27; clone_size: -; d_call: -; cdr3_aa: ASSPYGLTGYGYT
v_call: TRBV19; clone_size: -; d_call: -; cdr3_aa: ASSVGPAKDEQF
v_call: TRBV18; clone_size: -; d_call: TRBD1; cdr3_aa: ASSPPLTGSTYHYT
v_call: TRBV9; clone_size: -; d_call: TRBD1; cdr3_aa: ASLSRTGYGYT
v_call: TRBV4-3; clone_size: -; d_call: -; cdr3_aa: ASSQEYEINQPQH
v_call: TRBV5-6; clone_size: -; d_call: -; cdr3_aa: ASSLVDRTNYGYT
v_call: TRBV19; clone_size: -; d_call: TRBD1; cdr3_aa: ASSLGAHRQGNYGYT
v_call: TRBV6-2/TRBV6-3; clone_size: -; d_call: TRBD1; cdr3_aa: ASSYSRDRSLEAF
v_call: TRBV19; clone_size: -; d_call: TRBD2; cdr3_aa: ASSIGKRGSYEQY
v_call: TRBV6-2/TRBV6-3; clone_size: -; d_call: TRBD1; cdr3_aa: ASSDTGGIGNQPQH
v_call: TRBV2; clone_size: -; d_call: -; cdr3_aa: ASSISAPEEQF
v_call: TRBV2; clone_size: -; d_call: -; cdr3_aa: ASGSPDYGTEAF
v_call: TRBV2; clone_size: -; d_call: TRBD1; cdr3_aa: ASSDMTGGNEKLF
v_call: TRBV7-9; clone_size: few; d_call: -; cdr3_aa: ASSFGNTEAF
v_call: TRBV6-2/TRBV6-3; clone_size: -; d_call: -; cdr3_aa: ASSYDTGNQPQH
v_call: TRBV7-3; clone_size: once; d_call: -; cdr3_aa: ASSPTGSETQY
v_call: TRBV28; clone_size: -; d_call: TRBD1; cdr3_aa: ASSPWTGGNTEAF
v_call: TRBV5-1; clone_size: -; d_call: -; cdr3_aa: ASSLIPDQPQH
v_call: TRBV12-3/TRBV12-4; clone_size: -; d_call: -; cdr3_aa: ASSYRGAQY
v_call: TRBV7-2; clone_size: -; d_call: -; cdr3_aa: ASSPVQITDTQY
v_call: TRBV7-3; clone_size: -; d_call: -; cdr3_aa: ASSLSSTHEQF
v_call: TRBV27; clone_size: few; d_call: TRBD1; cdr3_aa: ASSAPDRGQGYT
v_call: TRBV18; clone_size: -; d_call: TRBD2; cdr3_aa: ASSPPAGGRETQY
v_call: TRBV28; clone_size: -; d_call: -; cdr3_aa: ASSSGQILNYGYT
v_call: TRBV20-1; clone_size: -; d_call: -; cdr3_aa: SARDSGPL
v_call: TRBV20-1; clone_size: -; d_call: TRBD1; cdr3_aa: SVGQGRSYT
v_call: TRBV3-1/TRBV3-2; clone_size: -; d_call: -; cdr3_aa: ASSQKVARHCYEQY
v_call: TRBV4-1; clone_size: -; d_call: -; cdr3_aa: ASSPGPSKNIQY
v_call: TRBV7-3; clone_size: -; d_call: -; cdr3_aa: ASSSTGTGFATQY
v_call: TRBV5-4; clone_size: -; d_call: TRBD1; cdr3_aa: ASSLGLPGQGTYEQY
v_call: TRBV6-2/TRBV6-3; clone_size: -; d_call: TRBD1; cdr3_aa: ASSRWRQGLTDTQY